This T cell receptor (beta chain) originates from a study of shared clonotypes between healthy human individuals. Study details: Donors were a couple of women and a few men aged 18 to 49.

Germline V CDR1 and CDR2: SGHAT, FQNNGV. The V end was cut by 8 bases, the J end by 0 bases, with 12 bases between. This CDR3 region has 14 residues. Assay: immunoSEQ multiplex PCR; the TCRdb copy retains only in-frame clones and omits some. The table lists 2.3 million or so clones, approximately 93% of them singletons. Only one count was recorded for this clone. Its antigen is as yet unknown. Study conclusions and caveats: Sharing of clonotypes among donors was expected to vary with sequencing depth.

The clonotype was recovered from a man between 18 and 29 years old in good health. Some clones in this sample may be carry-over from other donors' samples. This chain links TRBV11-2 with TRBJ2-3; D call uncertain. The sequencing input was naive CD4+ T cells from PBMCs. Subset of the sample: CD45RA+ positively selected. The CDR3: CASAPNPSTDTQYF. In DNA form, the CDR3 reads TGTGCCAGCGCCCCGAACCCTAGCACAGATACGCAGTATTTT.